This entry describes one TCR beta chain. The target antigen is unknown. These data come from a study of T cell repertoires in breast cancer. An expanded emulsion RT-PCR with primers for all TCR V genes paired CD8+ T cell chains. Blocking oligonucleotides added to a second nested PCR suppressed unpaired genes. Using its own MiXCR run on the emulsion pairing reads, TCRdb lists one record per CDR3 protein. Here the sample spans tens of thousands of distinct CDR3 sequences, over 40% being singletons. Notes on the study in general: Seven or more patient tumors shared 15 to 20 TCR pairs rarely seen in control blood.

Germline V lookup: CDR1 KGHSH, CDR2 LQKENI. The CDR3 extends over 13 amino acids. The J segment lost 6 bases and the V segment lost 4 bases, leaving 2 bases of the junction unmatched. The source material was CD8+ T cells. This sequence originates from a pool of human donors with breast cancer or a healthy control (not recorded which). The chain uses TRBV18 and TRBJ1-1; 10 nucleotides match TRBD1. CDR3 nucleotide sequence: TGTGCCAGCTCACAGGGGACAGGGGCTGAAGCTTTCTTT. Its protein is CASSQGTGAEAFF.